The entry below describes one T cell receptor (beta chain). This sample was taken from a study of shared clonotypes between healthy human individuals. The ends lost 7 bases at V and 0 bases at J; junction bases unmatched: 6. The CDR3 totals 14 residues. Looked up from germline, CDR1 is MDHEN and CDR2 is SYDVKM. CD8 cells regarded as naive lacked CD45RO, were positively chosen for CCR7, and omitted terminally differentiated effector memory CD45RA+ cells. Profiled with immunoSEQ multiplex PCR; TCRdb holds only in-frame clones, not every one. The sample contains around 2.1 million clones, under 95% of which appear only once.

Input material: naive CD8+ T cells from PBMCs. This rearrangement joins TRBV28 to TRBJ2-7; 7 nucleotides align to TRBD1. The TCR originated in a man aged 18 to 29 in good health. Some clones in this sample may be carry-over from other donors' samples. The DNA for the CDR3 is TGTGCCAGCACCTCGCAGGGGGACTCCTACGAGCAGTACTTC. Protein product: CASTSQGDSYEQYF.